Sequencing of this TCR beta chain was carried out in a study of T cell changes during pregnancy in multiple sclerosis (dated by TCRdb to about 2019). With respect to the entire study: The study examined how the T cell repertoire changed over the course of pregnancy in women with multiple sclerosis.

Remarks on this clone: Its antigen has not been determined. The sample holds no much larger clone one base away, and base qualities are not on file.

The germline V gene encodes CDR1 LNHNV and CDR2 YYDKDF (reference sequence). For this chain, trimming is 8 bases at the V end and 4 bases at the J end, and the number of junction bases without a gene match is 10. The CDR3 contains 14 residues, cysteine and phenylalanine counted. Just CDR3 DNA is preserved here, 42 bases in frame from base 1. Preparation of the library involved the immunoSEQ multiplex PCR assay. The immuneACCESS repertoire file appears here via TCRdb, limited to in-frame rearrangements. These files lack a portion of the clones; in checked studies, under half of the deficit traces to unresolved V genes, and the cause of the others is not known. The sample includes 100,000 to 140,000 clones, with around 90% observed a single time. Together, the top ten hold around 0.8% of the sample.

The chain links TRBV15 with TRBJ2-5, with TRBD1 identical over 7 junction bases. Sequencing used peripheral blood, obtained in the third trimester of pregnancy. The clonotype comes from a female donor in good health, enrolled as a control in a pregnancy study. The nucleotide sequence is TGTGCCACCTTACCAAGGGGGCGAGGAGAGACCCAGTACTTC. This encodes CATLPRGRGETQYF. Beyond the CDR3, the reference TRBV15 and TRBJ2-5 genes provide the residues; the full variable domain reads: DAMVIQNPRYQVTQFGKPVTLSCSQTLNHNVMYWYQQKSSQAPKLLFHYYDKDFNNEADTPDNFQSRRPNTSFCFLDIRSPGLGDTAMYLCATLPRGRGETQYFGPGTRLLVL.